What follows describes a single T cell receptor beta chain. The data belong to a study of blood T cell repertoires in COVID-19. Generated by immunoSEQ multiplex PCR, the TCRdb table keeps only in-frame clones and is missing some. The data show approximately 250,000 clones, about 91% seen once. V gave up 1 base and J gave up 2 bases; unmatched junction bases: 6. The CDR3 has 18 amino acids. Germline values: CDR1 SGHTA, CDR2 FQGTGA. This receptor was obtained from a middle-aged man who had been exposed to COVID-19. This chain uses TRBV7-3 with TRBJ2-1, with TRBD2 matching 12 bases. Sequencing was done on a sample of PBMCs or T cells enriched from blood (not recorded which). CDR3 residues: CASSLKPGLAGPYNEQFF. Written as DNA, the CDR3 is TGTGCCAGCAGCTTAAAGCCGGGACTAGCGGGCCCCTACAATGAGCAGTTCTTC.